This TCR beta chain was documented in a study of blood T cell repertoires in COVID-19. Across the whole study: In each case, the material was cDNA or gDNA derived from T cells, B-cell-depleted T cells, or PBMCs.

The CDR3 sequence is 15 residues long. Germline CDR1 reads LGHDT; CDR2 reads YNNKEL (reference sequence). Trimming removed 3 bases from V and 1 base from J; junction bases left unmatched: 2. Profiling relied on immunoSEQ multiplex PCR, and the TCRdb table lists in-frame clones only, not all of them. The repertoire holds fewer than 350,000 clones, with 90% as singletons. This TCR was recovered from a woman aged 18-30 years with acute COVID-19. V is TRBV3-1 (or the pseudogene TRBV3-2) and J is TRBJ1-5, with 8 bases aligning to TRBD1. Sample: PBMCs or T cells enriched from blood (not recorded which). The CDR3 DNA reads TGTGCCAGCAGCCACGACAGGGGAAGCAATCAGCCCCAGCATTTT. This codes for CASSHDRGSNQPQHF.